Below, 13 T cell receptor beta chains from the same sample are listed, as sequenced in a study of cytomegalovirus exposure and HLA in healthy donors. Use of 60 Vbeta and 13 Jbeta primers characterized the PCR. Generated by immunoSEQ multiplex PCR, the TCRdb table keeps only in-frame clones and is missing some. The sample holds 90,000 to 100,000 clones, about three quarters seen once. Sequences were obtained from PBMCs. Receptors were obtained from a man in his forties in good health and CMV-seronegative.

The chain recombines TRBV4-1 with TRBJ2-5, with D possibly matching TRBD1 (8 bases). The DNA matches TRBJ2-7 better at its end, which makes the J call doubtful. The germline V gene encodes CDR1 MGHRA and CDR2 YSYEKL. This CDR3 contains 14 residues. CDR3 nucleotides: TGCGCCAGCAGCCGTAACAGGGGGGGCTACGAGCAGTACTTC. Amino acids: CASSRNRGGYEQYF.

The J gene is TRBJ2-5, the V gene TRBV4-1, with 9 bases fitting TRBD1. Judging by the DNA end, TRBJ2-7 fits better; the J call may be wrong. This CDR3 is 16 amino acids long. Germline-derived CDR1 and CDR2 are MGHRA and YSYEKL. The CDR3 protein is CASSQRKTGGTYEQYF. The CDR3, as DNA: TGCGCCAGCAGCCAAAGGAAGACAGGGGGGACCTACGAGCAGTACTTC.

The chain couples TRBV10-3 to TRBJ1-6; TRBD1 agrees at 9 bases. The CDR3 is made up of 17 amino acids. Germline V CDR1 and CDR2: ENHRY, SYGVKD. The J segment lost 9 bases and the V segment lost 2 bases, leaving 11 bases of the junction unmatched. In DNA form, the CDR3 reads TGTGCCATCAGTGAGCTATTTGTTGGACAGGGGTCTTCACCCCTCCACTTT. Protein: CAISELFVGQGSSPLHF.

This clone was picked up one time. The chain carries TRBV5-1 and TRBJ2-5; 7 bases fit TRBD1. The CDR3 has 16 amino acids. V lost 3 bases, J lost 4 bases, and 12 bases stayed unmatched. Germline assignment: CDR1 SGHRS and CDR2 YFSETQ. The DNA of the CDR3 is TGCGCCAGCAGCTCGGGACAGACGTCCTCCCCAGAGACCCAGTACTTC. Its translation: CASSSGQTSSPETQYF.

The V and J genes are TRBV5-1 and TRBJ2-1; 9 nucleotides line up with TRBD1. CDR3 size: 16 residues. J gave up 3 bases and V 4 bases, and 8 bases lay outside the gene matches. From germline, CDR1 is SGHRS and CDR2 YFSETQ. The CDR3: CASSPAGTGIYNEQFF. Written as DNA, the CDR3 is TGCGCCAGCAGCCCCGCCGGGACAGGGATCTACAATGAGCAGTTCTTC.

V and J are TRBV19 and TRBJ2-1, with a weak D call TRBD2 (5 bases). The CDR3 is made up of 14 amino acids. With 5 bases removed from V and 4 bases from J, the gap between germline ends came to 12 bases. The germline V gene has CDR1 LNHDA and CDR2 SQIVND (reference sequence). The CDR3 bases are TGTGCCAGTAGTTTGGGCCGGGGTTACAATGAGCAGTTCTTC. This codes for CASSLGRGYNEQFF.

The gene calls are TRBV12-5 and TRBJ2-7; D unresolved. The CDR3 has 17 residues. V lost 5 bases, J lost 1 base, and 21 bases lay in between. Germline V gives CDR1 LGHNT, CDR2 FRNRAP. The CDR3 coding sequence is TGTGCTAGTGGTCCCCCCAGGCCCCGGCTTAATTCCTACGAGCAGTACTTC. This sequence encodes CASGPPRPRLNSYEQYF.

The CDR3 DNA follows: TGTGCCAGCAGCTTAGATTTCCGGGGAGCCCAAAAGTATGGCTACACCTTC. Translation: CASSLDFRGAQKYGYTF. This chain joins TRBV11-2 and TRBJ1-2; D ambiguous. Germline V gives CDR1 SGHAT, CDR2 FQNNGV. This CDR3 has 17 amino acids. With 0 bases removed from V and 5 bases from J, the gap between germline ends came to 19 bases.

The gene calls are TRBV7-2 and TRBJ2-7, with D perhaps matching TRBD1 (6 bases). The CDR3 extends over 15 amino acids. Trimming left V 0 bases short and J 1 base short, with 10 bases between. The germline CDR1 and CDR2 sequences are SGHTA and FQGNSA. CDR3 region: CASSLALGQSYEQYF. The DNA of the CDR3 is TGTGCCAGCAGCTTAGCGCTAGGACAGTCCTACGAGCAGTACTTC. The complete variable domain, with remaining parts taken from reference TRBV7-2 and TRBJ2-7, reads GAGVSQSPSNKVTEKGKDVELRCDPISGHTALYWYRQSLGQGLEFLIYFQGNSAPDKSGLPSDRFSAERTGGSVSTLTIQRTQQEDSAVYLCASSLALGQSYEQYFGPGTRLTVT.

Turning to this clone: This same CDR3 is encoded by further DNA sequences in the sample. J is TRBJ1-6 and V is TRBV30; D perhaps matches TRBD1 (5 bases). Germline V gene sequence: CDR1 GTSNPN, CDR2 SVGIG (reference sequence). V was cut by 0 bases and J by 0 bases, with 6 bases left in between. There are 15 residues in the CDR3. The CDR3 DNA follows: TGTGCCTGGAGTGTCACAGGCTCCTATAATTCACCCCTCCACTTT. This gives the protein CAWSVTGSYNSPLHF.

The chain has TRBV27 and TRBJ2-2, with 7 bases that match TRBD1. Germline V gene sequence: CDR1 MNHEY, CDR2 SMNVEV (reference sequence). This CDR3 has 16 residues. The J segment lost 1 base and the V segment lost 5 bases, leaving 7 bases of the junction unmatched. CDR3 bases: TGTGCCAGCAGTCTACTAAGGGGGCAGAACACCGGGGAGCTGTTTTTT. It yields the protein CASSLLRGQNTGELFF.

The CDR3, as DNA: TGTGCCAGCTCACCGGGGGGACTAGTGGAGACCCAGTACTTC. It encodes CASSPGGLVETQYF. The chain has TRBV18 and TRBJ2-5, with TRBD2 matching 8 bases. The CDR3 length is 14 residues. CDR1 KGHSH and CDR2 LQKENI come from the germline V gene. Germline trimming cut 3 bases from V and 5 bases from J; bases unmatched to any gene: 5.

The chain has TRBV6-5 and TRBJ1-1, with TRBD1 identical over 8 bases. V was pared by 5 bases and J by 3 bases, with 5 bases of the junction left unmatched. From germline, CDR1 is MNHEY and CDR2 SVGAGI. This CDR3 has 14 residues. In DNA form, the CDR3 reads TGTGCCAGCAGTACTCGACAGGGGTACACTGAAGCTTTCTTT. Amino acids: CASSTRQGYTEAFF.